These 14 T cell receptor beta chains share one sample of origin, sequenced in a study of cytomegalovirus exposure and HLA in healthy donors. Sequenced by immunoSEQ multiplex PCR; TCRdb stores in-frame clones only, minus some. The table lists about 120,000 clones, about 96% of them singletons, with about 1.7% in the top ten. Sequenced: PBMCs. These receptors all come from a man aged 18 to 29 in good health and CMV-seronegative.

This clone occurred once. The V call is TRBV11-3, the J call TRBJ2-7; TRBD1 matches at 10 bases. This CDR3 has 19 residues. With 4 bases clipped from V and 6 bases from J, the junction kept 21 bases outside the gene matches. The germline gives CDR1 SGHNT, CDR2 YENEEA. CDR3 sequence: CASSSRSGQGIGGPAEQYF. DNA for the CDR3: TGTGCCAGCAGCTCCCGATCGGGACAGGGGATTGGTGGGCCGGCCGAGCAGTACTTC.

The CDR3 DNA reads as TGTGCCAGCAGCTTGGAATGGGGGGGAGGCACAGATACGCAGTATTTT. Amino acid sequence: CASSLEWGGGTDTQYF. V gene TRBV5-5 combines with J gene TRBJ2-3; 7 bases align to TRBD2. The V gene's germline CDR1 is SGHKS and CDR2 YYEKEE (reference sequence). The CDR3 is 16 residues long. Unmatched junction bases numbered 5, after V lost 0 bases and J lost 1 base.

The genes are TRBV5-4 and TRBJ1-1; D is uncertain. This CDR3 contains 13 residues. Germline assignment: CDR1 SGHNT and CDR2 YYREEE (reference sequence). Trimming pared 4 bases from V and 0 bases from J, leaving 7 bases between. CDR3 nucleotide sequence: TGTGCCAGCAGCCACCAGATGAACACTGAAGCTTTCTTT. Translation: CASSHQMNTEAFF.

The genes are TRBV30 and TRBJ1-2; D gene uncertain. The germline V gene has CDR1 GTSNPN and CDR2 SVGIG (reference sequence). V was clipped by 6 bases and J by 4 bases, with 9 bases between them. The CDR3 covers 11 residues. The CDR3 sequence: CACFRGYGYTF. In DNA, the CDR3 is TGTGCCTGTTTCAGAGGCTATGGCTACACCTTC.

A few counts support this clone. The chain is built from TRBV19 and TRBJ1-3, with unresolved D. The CDR3 runs to 14 residues. Trimming cost V 7 bases and J 4 bases, with 14 bases left between them. Per germline, CDR1 LNHDA and CDR2 SQIVND (reference sequence). The CDR3 DNA follows: TGTGCCAGTACTCCGAGAGGAGGAGGAAACACCATATATTTT. Encoded protein: CASTPRGGGNTIYF.

The rearrangement uses TRBV7-6 and TRBJ1-1; TRBD1 matches 7 bases. With 3 bases clipped from V and 5 bases from J, the junction kept 9 bases outside the gene matches. The V gene's germline CDR1 is SGHVS and CDR2 FNYEAQ. The CDR3 spans 15 residues. CDR3 protein: CASSLNRGGGTEAFF. The CDR3 DNA reads TGTGCCAGCAGCTTGAACAGGGGTGGAGGAACTGAAGCTTTCTTT.

The chain links TRBV30 to TRBJ2-5, with 8 bases aligning to TRBD1. Germline CDR1 and CDR2: GTSNPN and SVGIG (reference sequence). This CDR3 spans 12 amino acids. With V trimmed by 5 bases and J by 5 bases, 4 bases remained unmatched. The CDR3 spells CAWDRGRETQYF. The CDR3 region has the DNA TGTGCCTGGGACAGGGGAAGGGAGACCCAGTACTTC.

This chain joins TRBV19 and TRBJ1-1; TRBD1 might be the D (6 bases). CDR3 length: 17 amino acids. V shed 6 bases and J shed 0 bases, with 20 bases lying between them. Germline CDR1 and CDR2: LNHDA and SQIVND (reference sequence). The CDR3 region has the DNA TGTGCCAGTAGGAAATTCCGGGACACGGACTTGAACACTGAAGCTTTCTTT. It encodes CASRKFRDTDLNTEAFF.

The sample holds one count of this clone. V gene TRBV9 combines with J gene TRBJ2-1, with D possibly being TRBD2 (6 bases). The CDR3 is 15 residues long. V lost 4 bases to trimming and J lost 10 bases, with 21 bases between them. The germline CDR1 and CDR2 sequences are SGDLS and YYNGEE. This CDR3 reads CASSSWDSQAEEQFF. CDR3 DNA sequence: TGTGCCAGCAGCTCCTGGGACTCCCAAGCTGAGGAGCAGTTCTTC.

The chain employs TRBV5-8 and TRBJ2-1, with TRBD1 matching over 7 bases. The CDR3 has 12 amino acids. Germline CDR1 and CDR2: SGHTS and YDEGEE. The V gene end was trimmed by 0 bases and the J gene end by 10 bases; junction bases not matched to a gene: 1. CDR3 in DNA: TGTGCCAGCAGCTTGGGGGGACAGGAGCAGTTCTTC. Protein product: CASSLGGQEQFF.

This chain joins TRBV5-1 and TRBJ2-1; the match to TRBD2 covers 7 bases. This CDR3 has 14 residues. V lost 4 bases and J lost 3; bases outside the gene matches: 4. Germline CDR1 reads SGHRS; CDR2 reads YFSETQ. The CDR3 protein is CASSPTSFYNEQFF. CDR3 coding DNA: TGCGCCAGCAGCCCGACTAGCTTCTACAATGAGCAGTTCTTC.

The rearrangement links TRBV6-1 to TRBJ2-7; D is ambiguous. The CDR3 has 13 residues. The germline gives CDR1 MNHNS, CDR2 SASEGT. V was trimmed by 6 bases and J by 1 base, leaving 10 bases between them. The CDR3 sequence is CASSLRLSYEQYF. In DNA form, the CDR3 reads TGTGCCAGCAGCCTCAGACTGTCCTACGAGCAGTACTTC.

V gene TRBV7-9 combines with J gene TRBJ1-1; D is undetermined. V was cut by 2 bases and J by 2 bases, with 12 bases left in between. CDR1 and CDR2 (germline): SEHNR, FQNEAQ (reference sequence). The CDR3 loop spans 15 amino acids. The CDR3 nucleotides are TGTGCCAGCAGCTTAAGGTTAACAGCCAACACTGAAGCTTTCTTT. Translating it yields CASSLRLTANTEAFF. Full variable domain (rest looked up from reference TRBV7-9 and TRBJ1-1): DTGVSQNPRHKITKRGQNVTFRCDPISEHNRLYWYRQTLGQGPEFLTYFQNEAQLEKSRLLSDRFSAERPKGSFSTLEIQRTEQGDSAMYLCASSLRLTANTEAFFGQGTRLTVV.

Concerning this clone itself: One base away lies a much larger clone, so this may be a sequencing read error. The chain combines TRBV2 with TRBJ2-2; 12 bases are shared with TRBD2. V gave up 10 bases and J gave up 0 bases; unmatched junction bases: 15. CDR1 and CDR2 from the germline V gene are SNHLY and FYNNEI. The CDR3 covers 19 residues. CDR3 protein: CAIGLGTSGWGANTGELFF. The CDR3 DNA is TGTGCCATTGGATTGGGGACTAGCGGGTGGGGGGCGAACACCGGGGAGCTGTTTTTT.